Listed below are T cell receptor beta chains from one sample, sequenced in a study of T cells in Graves' hyperthyroidism and ophthalmopathy. TCRdb processed the multiplex PCR reads anew with MiXCR; each CDR3 protein has one entry. The table has under 400,000 distinct CDR3 sequences, about 18% seen once. Sequenced sample: blood. The receptors derive from a woman aged 45 to 65 with Graves' hyperthyroidism. Each CDR3 is given with its conserved first and last residue. Each record gives: J gene, V gene, D gene, clone size, CDR3 protein, CDR3 DNA. A D gene is named only where the DNA matches it firmly. Part of the rows lack a size; the others show once, few, many or a class for expanded clones.

>TRBJ2-7|TRBV18|NA|many
CASSPRTASSYEQYF
TGTGCCAGCTCACCACGAACAGCTAGCTCCTACGAGCAGTACTTC
>TRBJ1-2|TRBV20-1|TRBD1|few
CSAKLTGETGYGYTF
TGCAGTGCGAAACTGACAGGGGAGACGGGCTATGGCTACACCTTC
>TRBJ2-3|TRBV27|TRBD2|many
CASSSYPGLAGDTDTQYF
TGTGCCAGCAGTTCATATCCGGGACTAGCGGGGGACACAGATACGCAGTATTTT
>TRBJ1-1|TRBV28|TRBD1|many
CASSSRGQGAEAEAFF
TGTGCCAGCAGTTCGCGTGGACAGGGGGCTGAGGCTGAAGCTTTCTTT
>TRBJ1-2|TRBV7-2|NA|many
CASSPRGGMGYGYTF
TGTGCCAGCAGCCCCCGTGGGGGGATGGGGTATGGCTACACCTTC
>TRBJ2-7|TRBV11-2|TRBD1|few
CASSKLDRGLGYEQYF
TGTGCCAGCAGTAAACTGGACAGGGGCCTGGGGTACGAGCAGTACTTC
>TRBJ2-5|TRBV6-1|NA|many
CASSYEGTPLSGQYF
TGTGCCAGCAGTTATGAGGGGACCCCTCTGAGTGGCCAGTACTTC
>TRBJ1-2|TRBV20-1|TRBD1|many
CSATIGTVYGYTF
TGCAGTGCTACAATAGGGACAGTCTATGGCTACACCTTC
>TRBJ2-1|TRBV18|NA|many
CASSPEQGSENEQFF
TGTGCCAGCTCACCAGAACAGGGTAGCGAGAATGAGCAGTTCTTC
>TRBJ2-3|TRBV2|TRBD1|many
CASSPDRGRADTQYF
TGTGCCAGCAGCCCTGACAGGGGGCGCGCAGATACGCAGTATTTT
>TRBJ2-7|TRBV6-1|TRBD2|few
CASSEEQGLAGGTYEQYF
TGTGCCAGCAGTGAAGAACAAGGACTAGCGGGAGGAACCTACGAGCAGTACTTC
>TRBJ2-1|TRBV7-3|TRBD1|few
CASSFTGDYNEQFF
TGTGCCAGCAGCTTTACAGGGGACTACAATGAGCAGTTCTTC
>TRBJ1-3|TRBV2|TRBD1|NA
CASSRDRWQTIYF
TGTGCCAGCAGTCGGGACAGGTGGCAGACCATATATTTT
>TRBJ1-2|TRBV6-2/TRBV6-3|NA|few
CASRTGALGGYTF
TGTGCCAGCAGAACCGGGGCCCTGGGTGGCTACACCTTC
>TRBJ2-1|TRBV29-1|NA|NA
CSVEDSLYSYNEQFF
TGCAGCGTTGAAGATTCGCTGTACTCCTACAATGAGCAGTTCTTC
>TRBJ2-1|TRBV20-1|TRBD2|few
CSATWTSGRAREQFF
TGCAGTGCTACCTGGACTAGCGGGAGGGCCAGGGAGCAGTTCTTC
>TRBJ2-1|TRBV20-1|TRBD2|NA
CSAREGLAGEQFF
TGCAGTGCTAGAGAGGGACTAGCGGGAGAGCAGTTCTTC
>TRBJ2-5|TRBV6-1|TRBD1|few
CASIRDRHQETQYF
TGTGCCAGCATCCGGGACAGACACCAAGAGACCCAGTACTTC
>TRBJ2-3|TRBV2|NA|NA
CASSVQGRSTDTQYF
TGTGCCAGCAGTGTACAGGGAAGGAGCACAGATACGCAGTATTTT
>TRBJ2-5|TRBV20-1|TRBD1|few
CSAAPRGQGPRGGTQYF
TGCAGTGCTGCACCGAGGGGACAGGGACCTCGGGGAGGGACCCAGTACTTC
>TRBJ1-2|TRBV19|TRBD1|few
CASSIEAGGDYGYGYTF
TGTGCCAGTAGTATAGAGGCAGGGGGTGATTACGGCTATGGCTACACCTTC
>TRBJ2-7|TRBV7-8|NA|few
CASSLEMREQYF
TGTGCCAGCAGCTTGGAAATGCGGGAGCAGTACTTC
>TRBJ1-1|TRBV18|TRBD1|many
CASSPQGEGTEAFF
TGTGCCAGCTCACCCCAGGGGGAGGGCACTGAAGCTTTCTTT
>TRBJ1-2|TRBV9|NA|NA
CASSSGVGQGRSYTF
TGTGCCAGCAGCTCGGGAGTAGGGCAAGGGCGGAGCTACACCTTC
>TRBJ2-1|TRBV6-5|NA|few
CASSYSQGRNEQFF
TGTGCCAGCAGTTACAGCCAGGGGAGGAATGAGCAGTTCTTC
>TRBJ2-3|TRBV20-1|NA|few
CSAAGGLARTDTQYF
TGCAGTGCTGCAGGAGGGCTAGCTCGCACAGATACGCAGTATTTT
>TRBJ1-1|TRBV12-3/TRBV12-4|TRBD1|few
CASSLWGTGFF
TGTGCCAGCAGTTTATGGGGGACAGGTTTCTTT
>TRBJ1-2|TRBV30|NA|few
CAWIGNSNYGYTF
TGTGCCTGGATTGGAAACAGCAACTATGGCTACACCTTC
>TRBJ2-7|TRBV6-2/TRBV6-3|TRBD1|many
CASSYLRTGGYEQYF
TGTGCCAGCAGTTACCTTAGGACAGGGGGGTACGAGCAGTACTTC
>TRBJ2-5|TRBV28|TRBD1|many
CASSLSTGVGTQYF
TGTGCCAGCAGTTTATCGACAGGGGTAGGGACCCAGTACTTC
>TRBJ1-1|TRBV18|NA|many
CASSPPDYTEAFF
TGTGCCAGCTCACCACCGGATTACACTGAAGCTTTCTTT
>TRBJ2-1|TRBV4-1|TRBD1|few
CASSRRDRGDEQFF
TGCGCCAGCAGCCGGAGGGACAGGGGAGATGAGCAGTTCTTC
>TRBJ2-3|TRBV9|TRBD2|many
CASSGDSGRATDTQYF
TGTGCCAGCAGCGGAGATAGCGGGAGGGCGACAGATACGCAGTATTTT
>TRBJ1-4|TRBV11-2|NA|many
CASSLVAGSNEKLFF
TGTGCCAGCAGCTTAGTAGCGGGGTCCAATGAAAAACTGTTTTTT
>TRBJ2-7|TRBV11-2|NA|many
CASSLGAQDEQYF
TGTGCCAGCAGCTTAGGAGCGCAGGACGAGCAGTACTTC
>TRBJ2-2|TRBV6-2/TRBV6-3|TRBD2|NA
CASSYSGSGGAGELFF
TGTGCCAGCAGTTACTCGGGTAGCGGGGGTGCCGGGGAGCTGTTTTTT
>TRBJ1-1|TRBV18|NA|many
CASRESSEAFF
TGTGCCAGCCGGGAGAGCTCTGAAGCTTTCTTT
>TRBJ1-2|TRBV28|TRBD1|many
CASSGPGTAYGYTF
TGTGCCAGCAGTGGCCCCGGGACAGCATATGGCTACACCTTC
>TRBJ2-1|TRBV20-1|TRBD1|NA
CSAEGAPYNEQFF
TGCAGTGCTGAGGGGGCCCCCTACAATGAGCAGTTCTTC
>TRBJ2-3|TRBV20-1|TRBD2|few
CCGRGSLDTQYF
TGCTGCGGGAGGGGTTCCCTAGATACGCAGTATTTT
>TRBJ1-1|TRBV28|NA|many
CASTWGNEAFF
TGTGCCAGCACCTGGGGGAATGAAGCTTTCTTT
>TRBJ1-1|TRBV11-2|NA|many
CASSPRGKPEAFF
TGTGCCAGCAGCCCTAGGGGCAAACCTGAAGCTTTCTTT
>TRBJ2-7|TRBV20-1|NA|NA
CSARGKTYEQYF
TGCAGTGCTAGGGGGAAAACCTACGAGCAGTACTTC
>TRBJ1-4|TRBV5-1|TRBD1|few
CASSLGQGKDEKLFF
TGCGCCAGCAGCTTGGGACAGGGGAAAGATGAAAAACTGTTTTTT
>TRBJ1-6|TRBV2|NA|many
CASRLDGLNSPLHF
TGTGCCAGCAGGCTAGACGGTCTTAATTCACCCCTCCACTTT
>TRBJ1-3|TRBV12-3/TRBV12-4|TRBD1|few
CASRADRYSGNTIYF
TGCGCCAGCAGAGCGGACAGGTACTCTGGAAACACCATATATTTT
>TRBJ2-3|TRBV20-1|TRBD2|few
CSARDLLSGGTLTDTQYF
TGCAGTGCTAGAGATTTGCTAAGCGGGGGGACACTCACAGATACGCAGTATTTT
>TRBJ1-5|TRBV18|NA|NA
CASSPPSQGFNQPQHF
TGTGCCAGCTCACCACCGAGTCAGGGATTCAATCAGCCCCAGCATTTT
>TRBJ2-1|TRBV3-1|TRBD1|many
CASKTTGGNEQFF
TGTGCCAGCAAGACGACAGGGGGCAATGAGCAGTTCTTC
>TRBJ1-5|TRBV2|NA|NA
CASRLGLNQPQHF
TGTGCCAGCAGGTTAGGGCTTAATCAGCCCCAGCATTTT
>TRBJ1-6|TRBV2|NA|few
CASRRGPAGNSPLHF
TGTGCCAGCCGGAGGGGTCCCGCGGGGAATTCACCCCTCCACTTT
>TRBJ2-1|TRBV5-1|NA|many
CASSLAMVAGGNEQFF
TGCGCCAGCAGCTTGGCGATGGTAGCAGGGGGGAATGAGCAGTTCTTC
>TRBJ1-5|TRBV6-2/TRBV6-3|NA|NA
CASSDLYTGGLSTQPQHF
TGTGCCAGCAGCGATCTCTACACCGGAGGACTTTCTACTCAGCCCCAGCATTTT
>TRBJ1-2|TRBV5-1|NA|NA
CASSFSTGTNYGYTF
TGCGCCAGCAGCTTTTCGACGGGCACTAACTATGGCTACACCTTC